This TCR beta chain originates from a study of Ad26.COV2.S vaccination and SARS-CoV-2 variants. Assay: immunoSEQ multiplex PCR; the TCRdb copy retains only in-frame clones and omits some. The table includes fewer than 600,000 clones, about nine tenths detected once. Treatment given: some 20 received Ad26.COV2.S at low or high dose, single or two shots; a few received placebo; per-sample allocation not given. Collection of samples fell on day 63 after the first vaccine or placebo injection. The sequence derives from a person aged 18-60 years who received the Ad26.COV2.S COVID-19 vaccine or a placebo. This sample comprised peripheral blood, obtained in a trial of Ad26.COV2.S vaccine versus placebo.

The CDR3 sequence is CAWKDRAFLMNTEAFF. For the CDR3, the DNA is TGTGCCTGGAAAGACAGGGCCTTTTTGATGAACACTGAAGCTTTCTTT. This sequence joins TRBV30 and TRBJ1-1; TRBD1 matches 7 bases. This CDR3 spans 16 amino acids. Per the germline V gene, CDR1 is GTSNPN and CDR2 is SVGIG (reference sequence). Trimming at V came to 4 bases and at J to 0 bases, leaving 11 bases not matched to a gene.